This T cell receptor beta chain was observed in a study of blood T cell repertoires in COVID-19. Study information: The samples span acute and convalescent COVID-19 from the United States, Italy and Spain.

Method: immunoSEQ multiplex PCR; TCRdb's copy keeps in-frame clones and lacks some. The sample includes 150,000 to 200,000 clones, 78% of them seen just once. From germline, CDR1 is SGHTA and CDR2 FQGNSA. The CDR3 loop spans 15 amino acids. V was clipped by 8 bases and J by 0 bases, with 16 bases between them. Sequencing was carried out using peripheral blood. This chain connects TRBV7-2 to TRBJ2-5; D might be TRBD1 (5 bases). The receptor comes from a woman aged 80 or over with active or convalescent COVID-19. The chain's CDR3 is CASGQLTVYQETQYF. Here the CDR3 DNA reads TGTGCCAGCGGGCAACTGACAGTGTACCAAGAGACCCAGTACTTC.